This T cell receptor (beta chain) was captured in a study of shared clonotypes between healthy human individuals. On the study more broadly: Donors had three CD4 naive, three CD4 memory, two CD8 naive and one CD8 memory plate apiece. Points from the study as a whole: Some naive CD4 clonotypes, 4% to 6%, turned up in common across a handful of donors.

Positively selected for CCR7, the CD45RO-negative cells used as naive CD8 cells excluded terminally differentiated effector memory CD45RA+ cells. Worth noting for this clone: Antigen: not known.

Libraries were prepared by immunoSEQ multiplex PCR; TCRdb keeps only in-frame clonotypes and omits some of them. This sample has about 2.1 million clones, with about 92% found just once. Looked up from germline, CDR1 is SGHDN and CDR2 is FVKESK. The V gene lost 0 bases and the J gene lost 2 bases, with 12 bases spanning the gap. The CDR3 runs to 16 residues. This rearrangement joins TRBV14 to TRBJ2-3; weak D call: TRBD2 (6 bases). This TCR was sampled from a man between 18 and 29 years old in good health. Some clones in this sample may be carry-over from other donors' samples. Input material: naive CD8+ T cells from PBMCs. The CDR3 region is CASSQDAGLATDTQYF. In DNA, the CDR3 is TGTGCCAGCAGCCAAGATGCGGGGCTAGCCACAGATACGCAGTATTTT.